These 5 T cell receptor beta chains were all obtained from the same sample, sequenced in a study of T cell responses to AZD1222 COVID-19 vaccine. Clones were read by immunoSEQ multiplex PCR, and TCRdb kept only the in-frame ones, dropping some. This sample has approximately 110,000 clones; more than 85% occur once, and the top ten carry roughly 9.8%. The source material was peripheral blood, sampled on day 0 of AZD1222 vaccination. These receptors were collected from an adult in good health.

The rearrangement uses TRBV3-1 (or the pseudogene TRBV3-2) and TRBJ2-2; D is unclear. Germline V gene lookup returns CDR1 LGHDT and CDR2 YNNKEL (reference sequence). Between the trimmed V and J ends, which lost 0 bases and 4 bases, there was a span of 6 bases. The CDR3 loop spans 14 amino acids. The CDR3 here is CASSQEYSTGELFF. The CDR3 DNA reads TGTGCCAGCAGCCAAGAGTATAGCACCGGGGAGCTGTTTTTT.

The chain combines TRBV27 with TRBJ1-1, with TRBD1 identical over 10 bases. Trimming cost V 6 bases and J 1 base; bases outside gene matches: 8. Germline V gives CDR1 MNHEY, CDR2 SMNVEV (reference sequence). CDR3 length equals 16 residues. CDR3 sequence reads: CASRQDRGHWNTEAFF. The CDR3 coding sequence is TGTGCCAGCAGGCAAGACAGGGGGCATTGGAACACTGAAGCTTTCTTT.

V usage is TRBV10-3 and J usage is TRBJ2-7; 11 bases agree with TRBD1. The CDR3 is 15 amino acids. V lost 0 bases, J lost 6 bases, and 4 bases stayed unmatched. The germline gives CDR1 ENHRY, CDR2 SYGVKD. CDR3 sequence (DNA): TGTGCCATCAGTGAGTCGGGACAGGGGGGCGCCGAGCAGTACTTC. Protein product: CAISESGQGGAEQYF.

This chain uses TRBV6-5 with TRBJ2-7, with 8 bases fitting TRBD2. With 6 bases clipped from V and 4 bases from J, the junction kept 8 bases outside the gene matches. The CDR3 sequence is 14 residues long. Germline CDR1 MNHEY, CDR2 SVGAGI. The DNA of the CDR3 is TGTGCCAGCAGATCGGGGGGGACACTATACGAGCAGTACTTC. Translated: CASRSGGTLYEQYF.

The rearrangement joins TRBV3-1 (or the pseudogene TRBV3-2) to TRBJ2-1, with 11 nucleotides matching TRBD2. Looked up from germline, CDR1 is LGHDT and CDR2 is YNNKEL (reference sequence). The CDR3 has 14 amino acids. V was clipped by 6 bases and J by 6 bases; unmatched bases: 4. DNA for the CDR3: TGTGCCAGCAGTCATAGCGGGAGGGCCAATGAGCAGTTCTTC. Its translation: CASSHSGRANEQFF.